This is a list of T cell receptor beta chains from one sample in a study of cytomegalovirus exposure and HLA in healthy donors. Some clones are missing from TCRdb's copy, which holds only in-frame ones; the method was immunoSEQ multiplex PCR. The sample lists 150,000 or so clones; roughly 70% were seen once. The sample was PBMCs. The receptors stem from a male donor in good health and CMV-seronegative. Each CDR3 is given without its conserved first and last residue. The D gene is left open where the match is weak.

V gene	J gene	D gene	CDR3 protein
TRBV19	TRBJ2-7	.	ASSPGSSYEQY
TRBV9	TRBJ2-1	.	ASSVGTIDFEQF
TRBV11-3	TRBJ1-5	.	ASSNGWTRAGSNQPQH
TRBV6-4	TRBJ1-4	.	ASGGTSLGEKLF
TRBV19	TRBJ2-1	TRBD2	ASSPGTSSEQF
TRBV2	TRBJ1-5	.	ASSGETNQPQH
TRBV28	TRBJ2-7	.	ASSFTDSRSYEQY
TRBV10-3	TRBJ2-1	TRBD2	AISGGGNEQF
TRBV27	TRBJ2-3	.	ASRAQEGFSDTQY
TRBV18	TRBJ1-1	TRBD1	ASSLDREAEAF
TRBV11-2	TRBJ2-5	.	ASSRLQGVRETQY
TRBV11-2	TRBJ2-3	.	ASSPLPGLDTQY
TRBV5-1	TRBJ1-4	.	ASSPVGDWGEKLF
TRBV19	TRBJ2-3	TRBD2	ASSIGGRAQDTQY
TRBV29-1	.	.	SVEGAWSYEQY
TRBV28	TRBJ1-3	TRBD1	ASSFRGQGDTIY